The present T cell receptor (beta chain) was sequenced within a study of blood T cell repertoires in COVID-19 (TCRdb year 2020). In terms of the full investigation: Collaborator samples came from the United States, Italy and Spain and covered acute and convalescent phases of COVID-19. The prospective study material was composed of cDNA or gDNA derived from T cells, B-cell-depleted T cells, or PBMCs. Subjects who had been exposed to COVID-19, were actively infected with it, or had recovered from it provided the deeply sampled blood TCRbeta repertoires that made up the dataset. The repertoires were released in a freely available public database meant as a resource for research on the immune response to SARS-CoV-2. Samples came from the ongoing ImmuneRACE study (first 160 participants) plus 1,254 subjects from 6 global collaborators. The sample metadata nearly always contained a de-identified subject ID, COVID-19 status, age in years and sex. Where available, HLA class I and class II types were taken from metadata supplied by the sample provider and were not determined by assay-based typing. What the study reported, not specific to this receptor: The amount of clinical and demographic metadata varied by source and participant and was provided uncurated.

TCRbeta CDR3 regions were amplified from genomic DNA using the immunoSEQ Assay, a bias-controlled multiplex PCR. Regarding the original processing steps: The number of nucleated cells in each sample was estimated by amplification of reference gene primers within the assay. Sequence reads were collapsed and filtered to measure the absolute abundance of every unique TCRbeta CDR3 rearrangement. For each sample, productive Simpson clonality was calculated as the square root of Simpson's diversity index across productive rearrangements. TCRdb obtained this table from immuneACCESS and retained in-frame rearrangements with V and J assigned. These tables miss some clones; where compared with another copy, unresolved V genes account for less than half of the shortfall, and the remainder is unexplained. D and trimming come from the DNA, and the V and J calls and clone size come from that table. The sample contains 110,000 to 150,000 clones, 80% to 90% of them found a single time. About 1.7% of the sample is in the top ten clones.

Whole blood was collected in K2EDTA tubes by collaborating institutions according to the institutions' own protocols. Collaborator samples were shipped for TCRbeta analysis as frozen whole blood, isolated PBMCs, or DNA extracted from either sample type. In regard to this clone: Its antigen is unknown. Relative to the germline gene, one junction end is altered; a read error may explain this.

The CDR3 sequence holds 15 residues, the cysteine and phenylalanine included. CDR3 DNA is the only sequence kept; it has 45 bases, read in frame from the first base. Taken from the germline V gene, the CDR1 and CDR2 loops are SGDLS and YYNGEE. The sequenced material came from peripheral blood. The chain uses TRBV9 and TRBJ2-7; TRBD1 agrees with 7 junctional bases. The receptor was derived from a woman in her forties or fifties with acute or convalescent COVID-19. The encoded CDR3 is CASSALGTATYEQYF. Here is the DNA: TGTGCCAGCAGCGCCCTCGGGACAGCCACCTATGAGCAGTACTTC.